A selection of T cell receptor beta chains follows, all from one sample in a study of T cells in Graves' hyperthyroidism and ophthalmopathy. TCRdb re-analysed the multiplex PCR reads in MiXCR, keeping a single row per CDR3 protein. The repertoire holds about 840,000 distinct CDR3 sequences, with around 38% as singletons. Sequencing was done on a sample of blood. Receptors were obtained from a man between 18 and 35 years old with Graves' hyperthyroidism. CDR3s include the opening cysteine and the closing phenylalanine or tryptophan. A D gene is named only where the DNA matches it firmly. The listing skips clone size in some rows; elsewhere it reads once, few, many or a size class.

D gene: -; clone size: -; J gene: TRBJ1-2; V gene: TRBV7-9; CDR3 DNA: TGTGCCAGCAGCCCGAACAGGGATAACTATGGCTACACCTTC; CDR3 protein: CASSPNRDNYGYTF
D gene: -; clone size: -; J gene: TRBJ1-2; V gene: TRBV12-3/TRBV12-4; CDR3 DNA: TGTGCCAGCAGCCCCCGACCGGGGAGTGGCTACACCTTC; CDR3 protein: CASSPRPGSGYTF
D gene: -; clone size: few; J gene: TRBJ2-5; V gene: TRBV7-9; CDR3 DNA: TGTGCCAGCAGTAAGAGACCCGCCGGAGAGACCCAGTACTTC; CDR3 protein: CASSKRPAGETQYF
D gene: -; clone size: -; J gene: TRBJ1-2; V gene: TRBV7-2; CDR3 DNA: TGTGCCAGCAGCTTAGCAGGGTCTGGGGGCTACACCTTC; CDR3 protein: CASSLAGSGGYTF
D gene: TRBD1; clone size: many; J gene: TRBJ1-6; V gene: TRBV25-1; CDR3 DNA: TGTGCCAGCAGACTGACAGGGAGTAATTCACCCCTCCACTTT; CDR3 protein: CASRLTGSNSPLHF
D gene: -; clone size: -; J gene: TRBJ1-5; V gene: TRBV7-8; CDR3 DNA: TGTGCCAGCTCACCACGCGCTGGGGGCGGCAATCAGCCCCAGCATTTT; CDR3 protein: CASSPRAGGGNQPQHF
D gene: -; clone size: once; J gene: TRBJ2-6; V gene: TRBV27; CDR3 DNA: TGTGCCAGCAGTTTATTACAGGGTGGTGGGGCCAACGTCCTGACTTTC; CDR3 protein: CASSLLQGGGANVLTF
D gene: -; clone size: -; J gene: TRBJ2-2; V gene: TRBV7-9; CDR3 DNA: TGTGCCAGCAGCCATGCCCAGGCGAGGGGCGGGGAGCTGTTTTTT; CDR3 protein: CASSHAQARGGELFF
D gene: -; clone size: -; J gene: TRBJ2-7; V gene: TRBV5-1; CDR3 DNA: TGCGCCAGCAGTCCCGGTCGGCAGGGGTTCTCCTACGAGCAGTACTTC; CDR3 protein: CASSPGRQGFSYEQYF
D gene: -; clone size: -; J gene: TRBJ1-3; V gene: TRBV13; CDR3 DNA: TGTGCCAGCAGCTTCGACATTACTGGAAACACCATATATTTT; CDR3 protein: CASSFDITGNTIYF
D gene: -; clone size: -; J gene: TRBJ1-1; V gene: TRBV6-6; CDR3 DNA: TGTGCCAGCAGTTCAGTTGCGGCTGAAGCTTTCTTT; CDR3 protein: CASSSVAAEAFF